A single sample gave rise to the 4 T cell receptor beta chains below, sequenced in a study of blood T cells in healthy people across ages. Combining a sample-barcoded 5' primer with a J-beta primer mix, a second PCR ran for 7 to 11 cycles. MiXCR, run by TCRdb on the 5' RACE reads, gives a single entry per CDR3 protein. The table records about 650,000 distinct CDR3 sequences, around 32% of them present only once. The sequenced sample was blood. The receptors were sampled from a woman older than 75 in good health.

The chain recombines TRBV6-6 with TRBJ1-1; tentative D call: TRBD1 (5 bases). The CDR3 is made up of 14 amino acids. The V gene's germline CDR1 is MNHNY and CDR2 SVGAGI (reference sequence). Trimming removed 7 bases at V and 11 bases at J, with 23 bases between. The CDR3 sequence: CASTPPRGTTVAFF. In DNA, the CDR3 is TGTGCCAGCACCCCCCCAAGGGGTACCACGGTGGCTTTCTTT.

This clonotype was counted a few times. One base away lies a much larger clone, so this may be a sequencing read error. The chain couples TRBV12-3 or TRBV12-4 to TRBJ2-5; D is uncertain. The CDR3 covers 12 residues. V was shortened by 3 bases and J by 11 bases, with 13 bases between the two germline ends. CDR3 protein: CASSFYGNEQYF. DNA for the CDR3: TGTGCCAGCAGTTTCTACGGCAATGAGCAGTACTTC.

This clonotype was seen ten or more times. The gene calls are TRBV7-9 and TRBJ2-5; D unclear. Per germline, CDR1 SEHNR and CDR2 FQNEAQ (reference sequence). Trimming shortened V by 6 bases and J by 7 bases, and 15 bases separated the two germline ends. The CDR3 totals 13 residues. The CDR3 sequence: CASSPDPLMTQYF. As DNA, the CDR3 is TGTGCCAGCAGTCCGGACCCTTTGATGACCCAGTACTTC. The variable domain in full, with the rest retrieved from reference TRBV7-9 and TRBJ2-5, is DTGVSQNPRHKITKRGQNVTFRCDPISEHNRLYWYRQTLGQGPEFLTYFQNEAQLEKSRLLSDRFSAERPKGSFSTLEIQRTEQGDSAMYLCASSPDPLMTQYFGPGTRLLVL.

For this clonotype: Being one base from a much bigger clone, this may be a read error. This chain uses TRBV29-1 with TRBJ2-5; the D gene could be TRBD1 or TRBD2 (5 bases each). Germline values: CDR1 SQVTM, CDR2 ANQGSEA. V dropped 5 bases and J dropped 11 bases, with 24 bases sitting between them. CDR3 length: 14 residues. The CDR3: CSVRLGVSYNEQYF. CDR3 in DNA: TGCAGCGTTCGGTTGGGGGTCTCGTACAATGAGCAGTACTTC.